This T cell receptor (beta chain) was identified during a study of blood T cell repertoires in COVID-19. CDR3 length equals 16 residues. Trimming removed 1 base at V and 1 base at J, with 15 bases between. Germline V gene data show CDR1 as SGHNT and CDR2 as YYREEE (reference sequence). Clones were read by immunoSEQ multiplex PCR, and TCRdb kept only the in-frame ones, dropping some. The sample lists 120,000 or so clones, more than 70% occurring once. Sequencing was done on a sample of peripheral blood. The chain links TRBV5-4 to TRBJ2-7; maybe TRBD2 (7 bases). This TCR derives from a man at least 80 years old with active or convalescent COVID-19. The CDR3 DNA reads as TGTGCCAGCAGCTTGCAGGCGGGGGCAGTATCCTACGAGCAGTACTTC. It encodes CASSLQAGAVSYEQYF.